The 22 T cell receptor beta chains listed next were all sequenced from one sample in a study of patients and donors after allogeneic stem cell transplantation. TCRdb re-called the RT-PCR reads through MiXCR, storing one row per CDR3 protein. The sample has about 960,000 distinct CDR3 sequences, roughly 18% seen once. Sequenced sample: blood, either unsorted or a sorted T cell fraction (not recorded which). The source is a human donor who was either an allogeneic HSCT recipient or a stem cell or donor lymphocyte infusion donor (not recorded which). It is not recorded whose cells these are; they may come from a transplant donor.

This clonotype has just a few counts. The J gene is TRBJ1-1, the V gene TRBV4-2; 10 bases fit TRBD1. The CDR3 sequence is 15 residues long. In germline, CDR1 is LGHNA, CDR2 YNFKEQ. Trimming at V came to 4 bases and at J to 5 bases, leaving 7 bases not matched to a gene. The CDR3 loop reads CASSPMGQGQTEAFF. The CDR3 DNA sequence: TGTGCCAGCAGCCCCATGGGACAGGGGCAAACTGAAGCTTTCTTT.

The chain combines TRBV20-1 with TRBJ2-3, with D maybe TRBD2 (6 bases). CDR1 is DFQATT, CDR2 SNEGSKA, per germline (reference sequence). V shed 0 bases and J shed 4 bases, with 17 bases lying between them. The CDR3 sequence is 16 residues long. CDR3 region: CSARDRLVPGADTQYF. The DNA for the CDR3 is TGCAGTGCTAGAGATAGACTAGTACCGGGCGCAGATACGCAGTATTTT.

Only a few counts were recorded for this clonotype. The CDR3 DNA follows: TGTGCCACCAGCTCCGCTTATGGCTACACCTTC. It translates to CATSSAYGYTF. V is TRBV15 and J is TRBJ1-2; D unclear. CDR1 and CDR2 from the germline V gene are LNHNV and YYDKDF (reference sequence). The V and J ends lost 5 bases and 5 bases respectively, with 6 bases between them. The CDR3 totals 11 residues.

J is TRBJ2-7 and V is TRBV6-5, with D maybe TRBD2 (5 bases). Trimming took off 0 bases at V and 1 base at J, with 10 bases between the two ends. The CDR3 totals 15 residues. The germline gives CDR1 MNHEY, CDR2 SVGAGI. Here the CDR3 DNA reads TGTGCCAGCAGTTACTCAGCGGCGGGTTCCTACGAGCAGTACTTC. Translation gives CASSYSAAGSYEQYF.

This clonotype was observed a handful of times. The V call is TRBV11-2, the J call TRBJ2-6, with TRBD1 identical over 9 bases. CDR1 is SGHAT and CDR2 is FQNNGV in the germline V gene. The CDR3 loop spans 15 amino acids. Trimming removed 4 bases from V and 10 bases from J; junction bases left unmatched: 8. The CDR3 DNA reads TGTGCCAGCAGCTCCCCGGACAGGGGTTTTAACGTCCTGACTTTC. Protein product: CASSSPDRGFNVLTF.

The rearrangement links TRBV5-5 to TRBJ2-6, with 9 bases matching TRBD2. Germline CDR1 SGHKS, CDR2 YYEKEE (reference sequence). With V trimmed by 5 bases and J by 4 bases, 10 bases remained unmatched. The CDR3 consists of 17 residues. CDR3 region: CASSLAGPSQGANVLTF. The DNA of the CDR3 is TGTGCCAGCAGTCTAGCGGGGCCCTCGCAAGGGGCCAACGTCCTGACTTTC. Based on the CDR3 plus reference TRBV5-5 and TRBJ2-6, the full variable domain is DAGVTQSPTHLIKTRGQQVTLRCSPISGHKSVSWYQQVLGQGPQFIFQYYEKEERGRGNFPDRFSARQFPNYSSELNVNALLLGDSALYLCASSLAGPSQGANVLTFGAGSRLTVL.

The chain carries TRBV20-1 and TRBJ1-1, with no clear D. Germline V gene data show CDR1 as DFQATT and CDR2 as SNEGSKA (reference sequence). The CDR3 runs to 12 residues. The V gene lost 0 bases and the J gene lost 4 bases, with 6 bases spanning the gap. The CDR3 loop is CSAREKITEAFF. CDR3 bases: TGCAGTGCTAGAGAAAAGATCACTGAAGCTTTCTTT.

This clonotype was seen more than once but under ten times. The CDR3 region is CSAAQGNSGYTF. The CDR3 nucleotides read TGCAGTGCAGCACAGGGAAATAGTGGCTACACCTTC. J is TRBJ1-2 and V is TRBV20-1, with TRBD1 as a possible D gene (6 bases). The V gene's germline CDR1 is DFQATT and CDR2 SNEGSKA (reference sequence). With 6 bases removed from V and 7 bases from J, the gap between germline ends came to 15 bases. CDR3 size: 12 residues.

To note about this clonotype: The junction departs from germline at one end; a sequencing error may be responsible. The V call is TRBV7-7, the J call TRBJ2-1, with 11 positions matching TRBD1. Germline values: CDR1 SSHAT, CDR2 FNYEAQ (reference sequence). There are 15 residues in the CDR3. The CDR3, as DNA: TGTGCTAGCAGCCAGGACAGGGGGCGACTCAATGAGCAGTTCTTC. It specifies CASSQDRGRLNEQFF. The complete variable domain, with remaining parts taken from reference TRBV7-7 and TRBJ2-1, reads GAGVSQSPRYKVTKRGQDVTLRCDPISSHATLYWYQQALGQGPEFLTYFNYEAQPDKSGLPSDRFSAERPEGSISTLTIQRTEQRDSAMYRCASSQDRGRLNEQFFGPGTRLTVL.

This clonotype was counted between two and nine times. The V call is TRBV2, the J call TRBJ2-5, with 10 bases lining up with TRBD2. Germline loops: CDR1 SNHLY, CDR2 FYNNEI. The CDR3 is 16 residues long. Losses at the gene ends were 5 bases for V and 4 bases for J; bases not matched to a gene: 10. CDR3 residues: CASSLSPAGGPETQYF. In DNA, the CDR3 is TGTGCCAGCAGTCTATCTCCAGCGGGGGGGCCAGAGACCCAGTACTTC.

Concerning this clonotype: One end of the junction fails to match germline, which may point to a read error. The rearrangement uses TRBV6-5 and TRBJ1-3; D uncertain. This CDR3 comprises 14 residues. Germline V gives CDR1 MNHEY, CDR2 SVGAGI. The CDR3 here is CASSYSQPGNTIYF. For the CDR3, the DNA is TGTGCCAGCAGTTACTCACAGCCTGGGAACACCATATATTTT.

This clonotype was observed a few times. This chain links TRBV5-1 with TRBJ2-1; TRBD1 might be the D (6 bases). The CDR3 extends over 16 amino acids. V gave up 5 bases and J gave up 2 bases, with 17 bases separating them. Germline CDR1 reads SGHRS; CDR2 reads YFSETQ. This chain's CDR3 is CASSTVQGQPYNEQFF. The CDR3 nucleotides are TGCGCCAGCAGTACCGTACAGGGTCAACCCTACAATGAGCAGTTCTTC. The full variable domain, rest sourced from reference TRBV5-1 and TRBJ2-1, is KAGVTQTPRYLIKTRGQQVTLSCSPISGHRSVSWYQQTPGQGLQFLFEYFSETQRNKGNFPGRFSGRQFSNSRSEMNVSTLELGDSALYLCASSTVQGQPYNEQFFGPGTRLTVL.

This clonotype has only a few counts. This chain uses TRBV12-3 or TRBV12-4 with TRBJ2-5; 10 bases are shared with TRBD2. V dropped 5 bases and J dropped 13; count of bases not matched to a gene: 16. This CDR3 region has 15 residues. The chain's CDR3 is CASSRTSGLPREGYF. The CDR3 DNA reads TGTGCCAGCAGTCGGACTAGCGGACTACCAAGAGAGGGGTACTTC.

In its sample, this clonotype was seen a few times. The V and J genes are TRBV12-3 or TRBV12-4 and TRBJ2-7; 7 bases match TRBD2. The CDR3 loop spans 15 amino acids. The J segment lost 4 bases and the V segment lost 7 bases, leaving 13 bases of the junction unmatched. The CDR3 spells CASTSRAGTGYEQYF. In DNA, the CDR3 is TGTGCCAGCACCTCCCGAGCGGGAACCGGTTACGAGCAGTACTTC.

CDR3 in DNA: TGCGCCAGCAGCCAAGTGGAAAAGGGGGGTAATTCTGAAGCTTTCTTT. Residues: CASSQVEKGGNSEAFF. The rearrangement links TRBV4-1 to TRBJ1-1, with D perhaps matching TRBD1 (6 bases). Germline V CDR1 and CDR2: MGHRA, YSYEKL. Trimming removed 1 base at V and 6 bases at J, with 18 bases between. CDR3 length: 16 residues.

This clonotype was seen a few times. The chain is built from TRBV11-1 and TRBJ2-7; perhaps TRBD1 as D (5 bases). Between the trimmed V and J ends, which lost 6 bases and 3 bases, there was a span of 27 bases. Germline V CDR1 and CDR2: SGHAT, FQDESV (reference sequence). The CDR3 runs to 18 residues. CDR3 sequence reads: CASRPPDKWALAHYEQYF. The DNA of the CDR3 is TGTGCCAGCAGACCTCCGGACAAGTGGGCCTTGGCCCACTACGAGCAGTACTTC.

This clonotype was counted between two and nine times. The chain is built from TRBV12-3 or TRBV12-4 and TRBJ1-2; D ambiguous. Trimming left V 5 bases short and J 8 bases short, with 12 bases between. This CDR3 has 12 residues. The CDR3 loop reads CASSVGHGGYTF. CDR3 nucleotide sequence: TGTGCCAGCAGTGTCGGCCATGGGGGCTACACCTTC.

The CDR3 bases are TGTGCCAGCAGTCAAAACAGGGGGCTCGACGAGCAGTACTTC. Its protein product is CASSQNRGLDEQYF. The rearrangement uses TRBV12-3 or TRBV12-4 and TRBJ2-7; the match to TRBD1 covers 9 bases. J gave up 5 bases and V 5 bases, and 7 bases lay outside the gene matches. The CDR3 is 14 residues long.

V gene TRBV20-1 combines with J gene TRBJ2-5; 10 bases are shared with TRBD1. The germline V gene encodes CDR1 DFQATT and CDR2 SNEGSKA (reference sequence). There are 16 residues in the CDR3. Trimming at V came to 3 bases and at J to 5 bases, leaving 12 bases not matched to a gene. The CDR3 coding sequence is TGCAGTGCTAGGGCAGCCAGACAGGGGGCTGGTGAGACCCAGTACTTC. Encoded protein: CSARAARQGAGETQYF.

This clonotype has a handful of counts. DNA of the CDR3: TGTGCCAGCAGCTTACTGGGACTAGCGCAGGACGAGCAGTACTTC. Its translation is CASSLLGLAQDEQYF. V and J are TRBV7-3 and TRBJ2-7, with 10 bases lining up with TRBD2. This CDR3 is 15 amino acids long. CDR1 SGHTA and CDR2 FQGTGA come from the germline V gene. Losses at the gene ends were 2 bases for V and 5 bases for J; bases not matched to a gene: 6.

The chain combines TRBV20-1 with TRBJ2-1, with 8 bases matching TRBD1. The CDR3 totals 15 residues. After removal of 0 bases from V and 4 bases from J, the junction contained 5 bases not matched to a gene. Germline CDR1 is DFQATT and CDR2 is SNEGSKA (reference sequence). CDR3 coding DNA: TGCAGTGCTAGAGATCGGGACAGGACATACAATGAGCAGTTCTTC. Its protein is CSARDRDRTYNEQFF.

The CDR3 here is CSARAGDKNEKLFF. DNA of the CDR3: TGCAGTGCTAGAGCAGGGGACAAAAATGAAAAACTGTTTTTT. The chain is built from TRBV20-1 and TRBJ1-4; the D gene is possibly TRBD1 (6 bases). The CDR3 loop spans 14 amino acids. V lost 1 base, J lost 5 bases, and 11 bases lay in between. The germline V gene has CDR1 DFQATT and CDR2 SNEGSKA (reference sequence).